A selection of T cell receptor beta chains follows, all from one sample in a study of human T cells and chemical hapten exposure. TCRdb recomputed calls from the RACE reads with MiXCR, one row per CDR3 protein. The sample holds roughly 380,000 distinct CDR3 sequences, around 6% seen once. The sequencing used whole blood, collected in connection with sensitization to the hapten diphenylcyclopropenone (DPC). The receptor source for this set is a woman between 18 and 29 years old with alopecia areata. Some clones in this sample may be carry-over from other donors' samples. Both conserved end residues are trimmed from each CDR3.

TRBV6-5	TRBJ2-5	ASLSGAGGTQY
TRBV14	TRBJ2-4	ASSQDETTGTKNIQY
TRBV5-1	TRBJ2-3	ASSWGATDTQY
TRBV4-1	TRBJ2-7	ASSQGADSYYEQY
TRBV10-3	TRBJ2-1	AISEQERGNEQF
TRBV6-1	TRBJ2-1	ASSVWGAINEQF
TRBV6-2/TRBV6-3	TRBJ2-2	ASSSEDSPGELF
TRBV6-2/TRBV6-3	TRBJ2-1	ASRMAGTLHNNEQF
TRBV10-3	TRBJ1-5	AISESGDRNQPQH
TRBV6-6	TRBJ1-1	ASRAVDSNTEAF
TRBV5-1	TRBJ1-6	ASRGYDSPLH
TRBV12-3/TRBV12-4	TRBJ1-2	ASSPDSYGYGYT
TRBV5-6	TRBJ2-3	ASSLNTVVTDTQY
TRBV12-3/TRBV12-4	TRBJ2-7	ASSPDEEYEQY
TRBV5-6	TRBJ2-3	ASSLRLGGGTDTQY
TRBV7-9	TRBJ2-5	ASSHGTGGIETQY
TRBV10-3	TRBJ1-6	AISDGGGLRSPLH
TRBV4-3	TRBJ2-2	ASSQNPGHDTGELF
TRBV12-3/TRBV12-4	TRBJ1-4	ASSSGRKMSEKLF
TRBV11-2	TRBJ1-5	ASCSGSISNQPQH
TRBV3-1	TRBJ2-7	ASSPGNRGLSSYEQY
TRBV5-6	TRBJ1-4	ASRNGTVEKLF
TRBV10-3	TRBJ2-4	AISEPGLAGGPIQY
TRBV6-2/TRBV6-3	TRBJ2-1	TSSYPEDEQF
TRBV28	TRBJ1-3	ASSPKPLSGNTIY
TRBV20-1	TRBJ2-3	SASPIRGDTDTQY
TRBV5-1	TRBJ1-3	ASSLGDSSSGNTIY
TRBV29-1	TRBJ1-1	SVRKENTEAF
TRBV4-1	TRBJ2-4	ASSQVMGVGKNIQY
TRBV5-6	TRBJ2-5	ASSSGGEVRIETQY
TRBV5-4	TRBJ1-1	ASSPGGSTMNTEAF
TRBV4-2	TRBJ1-2	ASSQEVQGGYGYT
TRBV14	TRBJ2-2	ASSRRAVTTGELF
TRBV5-1	TRBJ2-1	ASSLIGVGDGEQF
TRBV7-2	TRBJ2-3	ASSLFGGAQDTQY
TRBV15	TRBJ2-7	ATSRGADLYEQY
TRBV20-1	TRBJ1-6	SARASTVTNDSPLH
TRBV7-6	TRBJ2-3	ASSLVPETSTDTQY
TRBV11-2	TRBJ2-1	ASRSNKRSRHSYNEQF
TRBV12-3/TRBV12-4	TRBJ2-5	ASSLQGGASAETQY
TRBV20-1	TRBJ1-5	SAGVAQPQH
TRBV20-1	TRBJ1-1	SAGKQGLNTEAF
TRBV5-1	TRBJ2-2	ASSSLGGVGTGELF
TRBV3-1	TRBJ2-3	ASSPMGRGGVTQY
TRBV4-2	TRBJ2-1	ASRPLAGGGGEQF
TRBV19	TRBJ2-1	ASRSPGYEQF
TRBV4-2	TRBJ1-2	ASSQQGGVARLGYT
TRBV4-3	TRBJ2-1	ASSQYGTGGNYEQF
TRBV6-1	TRBJ1-1	ASSEGFSRNTEAF